This entry features one T cell receptor beta chain sequence. The antigen remains unidentified. Patients had chemo-refractory metastatic non-small-cell lung cancer and received focal radiation plus CTLA-4 blockade that used ipilimumab. The sample belongs to a study of radiotherapy plus CTLA-4 blockade in lung cancer. Study in general: Objective responses were recorded in roughly 20% of patients, with disease control recorded in 25% to 35%. Whole-study findings and limits: Expansion of tumor-derived TCR clones was observed in blood after radiotherapy plus ipilimumab. Early blood T cell clone dynamics reportedly forecast response best, with interferon-beta.

The data were produced by immunoSEQ multiplex PCR, yet TCRdb's version contains in-frame clones alone and is incomplete. The repertoire holds roughly 90,000 clones, with about 91% as singletons. V lost 7 bases, J lost 5 bases, and 9 bases lay in between. This CDR3 region has 12 residues. Germline V gene sequence: CDR1 MNHNS, CDR2 SASEGT. The gene calls are TRBV6-1 and TRBJ1-5; unclear D gene. This sequence was found in a human donor with non-small cell lung cancer that progressed on radiotherapy plus ipilimumab. The source material was peripheral blood, sampled from a patient treated with radiotherapy plus ipilimumab. The CDR3 region is CASTSGDQPQHF. As DNA, the CDR3 is TGTGCCAGCACTTCGGGAGATCAGCCCCAGCATTTT.